Presented here are 29 T cell receptor beta chains from one specimen sequenced in a study of technical replicates of blood from several donors. TCRdb's table, derived via immunoSEQ multiplex PCR, lists solely in-frame clones and lacks some. The repertoire has 84,000 or so clones, roughly 94% of them found once; the top ten carry 0.25%. The sequenced sample consisted of T cells isolated from PBMCs. The receptors were sampled from a human donor in good health.

The gene calls are TRBV5-6 and TRBJ1-6; D is unclear. This CDR3 is built from 13 residues. V was cut by 2 bases and J by 7 bases, with 7 bases left in between. Germline CDR1 is SGHDT and CDR2 is YYEEEE. The CDR3 sequence is CASSLGSNSPLHF. The CDR3, as DNA: TGTGCCAGCAGCTTAGGGAGCAATTCACCCCTCCACTTT.

This chain joins TRBV11-2 and TRBJ2-5; perhaps TRBD2 as D (5 bases). Germline V lookup: CDR1 SGHAT, CDR2 FQNNGV. The length of the CDR3 is 15 residues. V lost 6 bases and J lost 4, with 18 bases in between. The CDR3 loop reads CASSSAKVEAETQYF. In DNA form, the CDR3 reads TGTGCCAGCAGTTCAGCTAAGGTGGAGGCAGAGACCCAGTACTTC.

This rearrangement joins TRBV2 to TRBJ1-1, with a possible D match to TRBD1 (5 bases). The CDR3 is 11 residues long. Between the trimmed V and J ends, which lost 8 bases and 8 bases, there was a span of 12 bases. Per the germline V gene, CDR1 is SNHLY and CDR2 is FYNNEI. CDR3 sequence (DNA): TGTGCCAGCCGCCCTGGGGCCGAAGCTTTCTTT. The encoded protein is CASRPGAEAFF.

On this clone: Additional DNA sequences in this sample encode the identical CDR3. This sequence joins TRBV7-2 and TRBJ2-7; 9 bases map to TRBD1. V lost 1 base to trimming and J lost 3 bases; unmatched junction nucleotides: 1. Per germline, CDR1 SGHTA and CDR2 FQGNSA. The CDR3 is 14 residues long. The CDR3 DNA reads as TGTGCCAGCAGCTTAGGGGACAGGGTCTACGAGCAGTACTTC. This codes for CASSLGDRVYEQYF.

The chain carries TRBV30 and TRBJ2-3; D possibly corresponds to TRBD1 (6 bases). The CDR3 extends over 12 amino acids. Per germline, CDR1 GTSNPN and CDR2 SVGIG (reference sequence). V was clipped by 4 bases and J by 6 bases, with 11 bases between them. CDR3 in DNA: TGTGCCTGGACCTCAGGGGCCGATACGCAGTATTTT. Protein product: CAWTSGADTQYF.

The CDR3 loop reads CASSSTPGQGRDTQYF. The CDR3 coding sequence is TGTGCCAGCAGCTCCACCCCGGGACAGGGGCGAGATACGCAGTATTTT. J is TRBJ2-3 and V is TRBV7-9, with TRBD1 matching over 10 bases. The junction had 9 bases not matched to a gene; V was cut back by 4 bases and J by 5 bases. The CDR3 loop spans 16 amino acids. The germline CDR1 and CDR2 sequences are SEHNR and FQNEAQ (reference sequence). Complete variable domain (other parts from reference TRBV7-9 and TRBJ2-3): DTGVSQNPRHKITKRGQNVTFRCDPISEHNRLYWYRQTLGQGPEFLTYFQNEAQLEKSRLLSDRFSAERPKGSFSTLEIQRTEQGDSAMYLCASSSTPGQGRDTQYFGPGTRLTVL.

The rearrangement links TRBV15 to TRBJ1-5, with D uncertain. Germline V gene data show CDR1 as LNHNV and CDR2 as YYDKDF (reference sequence). V dropped 0 bases and J dropped 1 base, with 19 bases sitting between them. The CDR3 totals 19 residues. The CDR3 here is CATSRDSGNPFQSNQPQHF. As DNA, the CDR3 is TGTGCCACCAGCAGAGATTCGGGTAACCCATTCCAAAGCAATCAGCCCCAGCATTTT. Full variable domain (outside the CDR3, taken from reference TRBV15 and TRBJ1-5): DAMVIQNPRYQVTQFGKPVTLSCSQTLNHNVMYWYQQKSSQAPKLLFHYYDKDFNNEADTPDNFQSRRPNTSFCFLDIRSPGLGDTAMYLCATSRDSGNPFQSNQPQHFGDGTRLSIL.

This clone was observed once. The chain has TRBV30 and TRBJ1-5; maybe TRBD1 (6 bases). The V and J ends lost 3 bases and 5 bases respectively, with 14 bases between them. Germline V gene lookup returns CDR1 GTSNPN and CDR2 SVGIG (reference sequence). This CDR3 contains 14 residues. The CDR3 loop reads CAWSAGAPYQPQHF. DNA for the CDR3: TGTGCCTGGAGCGCAGGGGCCCCGTATCAGCCCCAGCATTTT.

This rearrangement joins TRBV19 to TRBJ2-7; TRBD2 matches at 9 bases. This CDR3 spans 13 amino acids. V lost 5 bases and J lost 5; bases outside the gene matches: 4. Germline lookup yields CDR1 LNHDA and CDR2 SQIVND (reference sequence). CDR3 sequence (DNA): TGTGCCAGTAGTGTTAGCGGGGGCAACGAGCAGTACTTC. Translating gives CASSVSGGNEQYF.

V usage is TRBV5-1 and J usage is TRBJ1-2; D perhaps matches TRBD1 (6 bases). CDR3 length equals 16 residues. The germline gives CDR1 SGHRS, CDR2 YFSETQ. V was cut by 0 bases and J by 5 bases, with 17 bases left in between. The CDR3 DNA follows: TGCGCCAGCAGCTTGGATCAGGACAGTCCCCATTATGGCTACACCTTC. It yields the protein CASSLDQDSPHYGYTF.

The CDR3, as DNA: TGTGCCAGCAGTTACGAGCACCGATACGAGCAGTACTTC. Amino acid sequence: CASSYEHRYEQYF. This chain connects TRBV6-5 to TRBJ2-7; D is undetermined. Germline V gene data show CDR1 as MNHEY and CDR2 as SVGAGI. There are 13 residues in the CDR3. V was clipped by 2 bases and J by 4 bases, with 9 bases between them.

The CDR3 region is CSVEYRGRAYNEQFF. The CDR3, as DNA: TGCAGCGTTGAATATAGGGGGAGGGCCTACAATGAGCAGTTCTTC. The rearrangement uses TRBV29-1 and TRBJ2-1, with D possibly matching TRBD2 (7 bases). Germline V gene sequence: CDR1 SQVTM, CDR2 ANQGSEA. Deletions cut 2 bases from V and 2 bases from J, with 13 bases between. This CDR3 contains 15 residues.

The rearrangement uses TRBV4-1 and TRBJ1-4, with TRBD1 as a possible D gene (6 bases). The CDR3 contains 15 residues. CDR1 is MGHRA, CDR2 YSYEKL, per germline. V was trimmed by 3 bases and J by 6 bases, leaving 14 bases between them. CDR3 in amino acids: CASSHPGGTDEKLFF. The CDR3 DNA sequence: TGCGCCAGCAGCCACCCGGGGGGCACTGATGAAAAACTGTTTTTT.

The J gene is TRBJ1-2, the V gene TRBV29-1; a possible D gene is TRBD1 (5 bases). V gave up 7 bases and J gave up 4 bases, with 19 bases separating them. This CDR3 has 14 amino acids. Germline V gene lookup returns CDR1 SQVTM and CDR2 ANQGSEA. The CDR3 loop is CSDQTQGSIYGYTF. The CDR3 nucleotides read TGCAGCGACCAGACCCAGGGCTCAATCTATGGCTACACCTTC.

This sequence joins TRBV10-1 and TRBJ1-1; 7 bases align to TRBD1. CDR1 WNHNN and CDR2 SYGVQD come from the germline V gene (reference sequence). The V segment lost 2 bases and the J segment 10 bases; nucleotides outside the gene matches: 7. There are 13 residues in the CDR3. In DNA form, the CDR3 reads TGCGCCAGCAGTGAGCGTGACAGGGCTGGAGCTTTCTTT. Translation gives CASSERDRAGAFF.

This CDR3 is CASSTQSTSEKQYF. The CDR3, as DNA: TGTGCCAGTAGTACGCAATCGACTAGCGAAAAGCAGTACTTC. J is TRBJ2-7 and V is TRBV19; 8 nucleotides align to TRBD2. There are 14 residues in the CDR3. CDR1 is LNHDA, CDR2 SQIVND, per germline (reference sequence). Losses at the gene ends were 4 bases for V and 8 bases for J; bases not matched to a gene: 10.

V is TRBV7-9 and J is TRBJ1-5; D is perhaps TRBD1 (5 bases). Trimming cost V 1 base and J 2 bases, with 6 bases left between them. The CDR3 spans 14 residues. In germline, CDR1 is SEHNR, CDR2 FQNEAQ (reference sequence). CDR3 DNA sequence: TGTGCCAGCAGCTTAGTAGGGGGCAATCAGCCCCAGCATTTT. Translating it yields CASSLVGGNQPQHF.

In this sample, this clone turned up a few times. The V call is TRBV29-1, the J call TRBJ2-7; 9 positions agree with TRBD1. Germline trimming cut 4 bases from V and 5 bases from J; bases unmatched to any gene: 6. The CDR3 is 13 amino acids. In germline, CDR1 is SQVTM, CDR2 ANQGSEA. The DNA for the CDR3 is TGCAGCGTTGTTAGGACAGGGGCGGACGAGCAGTACTTC. Translation gives CSVVRTGADEQYF.

The gene calls are TRBV28 and TRBJ1-4; a possible D gene is TRBD1 (6 bases). V lost 6 bases to trimming and J lost 3 bases, with 14 bases between them. The germline V gene has CDR1 MDHEN and CDR2 SYDVKM. The CDR3 consists of 15 residues. CDR3 nucleotides: TGTGCCAGCAGCCCAGGGGAAACCGCTAATGAAAAACTGTTTTTT. Translation: CASSPGETANEKLFF.

The rearrangement links TRBV19 to TRBJ2-7; TRBD2 matches at 7 bases. The CDR3 is 16 amino acids. The V segment lost 1 base and the J segment 2 bases; nucleotides outside the gene matches: 8. Germline CDR1 LNHDA, CDR2 SQIVND (reference sequence). The DNA for the CDR3 is TGTGCCAGTAGTATAGGCCCCCCGGGGGGTACCTACGAGCAGTACTTC. This encodes CASSIGPPGGTYEQYF.

The J gene is TRBJ2-3, the V gene TRBV6-1, with TRBD2 matching over 8 bases. Germline loops: CDR1 MNHNS, CDR2 SASEGT. V was pared by 6 bases and J by 4 bases, with 3 bases of the junction left unmatched. The CDR3 consists of 13 residues. The CDR3 DNA follows: TGTGCCAGCAGGCTAGCGGGCGCAGATACGCAGTATTTT. Protein sequence: CASRLAGADTQYF.

The rearrangement joins TRBV5-1 to TRBJ1-5; TRBD1 matches 8 bases. Losses at the gene ends were 4 bases for V and 4 bases for J; bases not matched to a gene: 7. The germline V gene encodes CDR1 SGHRS and CDR2 YFSETQ. The CDR3 is 15 residues long. Here the CDR3 DNA reads TGCGCCAGCAGCCCCGGGACAGGACCTAATCAGCCCCAGCATTTT. Encoded protein: CASSPGTGPNQPQHF.

The V gene is TRBV19, the J gene TRBJ1-1; D is undetermined. Germline V gives CDR1 LNHDA, CDR2 SQIVND (reference sequence). The CDR3 has 11 residues. The CDR3 nucleotides are TGTGCGGTGCGTCGGGACACTGAAGCTTTCTTT. Its translation is CAVRRDTEAFF. Full variable domain (rest looked up from reference TRBV19 and TRBJ1-1): DGGITQSPKYLFRKEGQNVTLSCEQNLNHDAMYWYRQDPGQGLRLIYYSQIVNDFQKGDIAEGYSVSREKKESFPLTVTSAQKNPTAFYLCAVRRDTEAFFGQGTRLTVV.

This rearrangement joins TRBV28 to TRBJ1-1, with 7 bases matching TRBD1. The CDR3 has 15 residues. With V trimmed by 3 bases and J by 0 bases, 4 bases remained unmatched. Germline CDR1 is MDHEN and CDR2 is SYDVKM. The CDR3 here is CASSLPGTVNTEAFF. The CDR3 bases are TGTGCCAGCAGTTTGCCCGGGACAGTGAACACTGAAGCTTTCTTT.

V and J are TRBV5-4 and TRBJ1-2; tentative D call: TRBD1 (5 bases). V gave up 3 bases and J gave up 7 bases, with 13 bases separating them. Germline CDR1 is SGHNT and CDR2 is YYREEE (reference sequence). There are 13 residues in the CDR3. Here the CDR3 reads CASSWGQVIGYTF. CDR3 sequence (DNA): TGTGCCAGCAGCTGGGGCCAGGTTATTGGCTACACCTTC.

The chain combines TRBV30 with TRBJ2-3; no clear D gene. Trimming removed 5 bases from V and 2 bases from J, with 5 bases in between. Looked up from germline, CDR1 is GTSNPN and CDR2 is SVGIG (reference sequence). The CDR3 contains 11 residues. The CDR3 bases are TGTGCCTGGCAATTCACAGATACGCAGTATTTT. This gives the protein CAWQFTDTQYF.

The CDR3 DNA is TGCGCCAGCAGCGACCCGGGAGAACCCCTCCACTTT. Its translation is CASSDPGEPLHF. This chain connects TRBV5-1 to TRBJ1-6; D not resolved. This CDR3 is 12 amino acids long. Trimming took 4 bases from V and 12 from J, leaving 11 bases between them. The germline CDR1 and CDR2 sequences are SGHRS and YFSETQ.

The V gene is TRBV19, the J gene TRBJ1-2, with TRBD1 matching over 7 bases. This CDR3 comprises 15 residues. V was pared by 6 bases and J by 7 bases, with 14 bases of the junction left unmatched. Per germline, CDR1 LNHDA and CDR2 SQIVND (reference sequence). The chain's CDR3 is CASRPQGVRSLGYTF. In nucleotides, the CDR3 is TGTGCCAGTAGGCCCCAGGGGGTTCGATCCCTTGGCTACACCTTC. Full variable domain (missing parts from reference TRBV19 and TRBJ1-2): DGGITQSPKYLFRKEGQNVTLSCEQNLNHDAMYWYRQDPGQGLRLIYYSQIVNDFQKGDIAEGYSVSREKKESFPLTVTSAQKNPTAFYLCASRPQGVRSLGYTFGSGTRLTVV.

The rearrangement joins TRBV11-3 to TRBJ2-2, with 7 bases identical to TRBD1. The V segment lost 4 bases and the J segment 0 bases; nucleotides outside the gene matches: 2. The CDR3 is 15 amino acids. In germline, CDR1 is SGHNT, CDR2 YENEEA. CDR3 bases: TGTGCCAGCAGCTATGACAGGGCGAACACCGGGGAGCTGTTTTTT. Its translation: CASSYDRANTGELFF.